These 18 T cell receptor beta chains were sequenced from one sample in a study of blood T cell repertoires in COVID-19. TCRdb keeps only in-frame clones here, not all; method: immunoSEQ multiplex PCR. The data hold some 200,000 clones, with around 90% observed a single time. The specimen was peripheral blood. The source is a man aged 40-49 years with active or convalescent COVID-19.

The chain is built from TRBV14 and TRBJ2-2, with no clear D. Between the trimmed V and J ends, which lost 0 bases and 7 bases, there was a span of 9 bases. Germline assignment: CDR1 SGHDN and CDR2 FVKESK. This CDR3 has 14 amino acids. The CDR3 coding sequence is TGTGCCAGCAGCCAAGATCCCCCCGTCGGGGAGCTGTTTTTT. Residues: CASSQDPPVGELFF. Full variable domain (remainder filled in from reference TRBV14 and TRBJ2-2): EAGVTQFPSHSVIEKGQTVTLRCDPISGHDNLYWYRRVMGKEIKFLLHFVKESKQDESGMPNNRFLAERTGGTYSTLKVQPAELEDSGVYFCASSQDPPVGELFFGEGSRLTVL.

V gene TRBV6-5 combines with J gene TRBJ1-3, with D perhaps TRBD1 (6 bases). Germline CDR1 MNHEY, CDR2 SVGAGI. The V end lost 4 bases, the J end lost 0 bases, and 10 bases lay between the germline ends. The length of the CDR3 is 15 residues. The CDR3 DNA reads as TGTGCCAGCAGTTTAGGACAGCTCTCTGGAAACACCATATATTTT. This translates into CASSLGQLSGNTIYF.

This clone occurred once. The chain links TRBV10-3 to TRBJ2-1; TRBD1 matches at 10 bases. CDR1 is ENHRY, CDR2 SYGVKD, per germline. With 10 bases clipped from V and 15 bases from J, the junction kept 18 bases outside the gene matches. The CDR3 has 14 amino acids. CDR3 sequence reads: CATETGTGVHRGFF. CDR3 DNA: TGTGCCACAGAGACCGGGACAGGGGTCCACCGGGGGTTCTTC.

The chain has TRBV5-1 and TRBJ2-7; D may be TRBD1 (5 bases). The germline gives CDR1 SGHRS, CDR2 YFSETQ. This CDR3 comprises 13 residues. V dropped 4 bases and J dropped 1 base, with 9 bases sitting between them. CDR3 bases: TGCGCCAGCAGCCCAGGGTTTTCCTACGAGCAGTACTTC. Encoded protein: CASSPGFSYEQYF.

The chain joins TRBV5-1 to TRBJ2-3; TRBD2 matches at 11 bases. Unmatched junction bases numbered 12, after V lost 3 bases and J lost 6 bases. The CDR3 is 17 amino acids. Germline V gene data show CDR1 as SGHRS and CDR2 as YFSETQ. CDR3 protein: CASSWALTSGGGDTQYF. CDR3 coding DNA: TGCGCCAGCAGCTGGGCCCTCACTAGCGGGGGAGGGGATACGCAGTATTTT. The variable domain in full, completed from reference TRBV5-1 and TRBJ2-3, reads KAGVTQTPRYLIKTRGQQVTLSCSPISGHRSVSWYQQTPGQGLQFLFEYFSETQRNKGNFPGRFSGRQFSNSRSEMNVSTLELGDSALYLCASSWALTSGGGDTQYFGPGTRLTVL.

The chain has TRBV7-2 and TRBJ2-7; D is unresolved. Trimming stripped 1 base from V and 6 bases from J, with 7 bases between. The CDR3 has 12 residues. Germline V lookup: CDR1 SGHTA, CDR2 FQGNSA. CDR3 nucleotides: TGTGCCAGCAGCTTAGATACAGCCGAGCAGTACTTC. Translated, it gives CASSLDTAEQYF.

This clone was counted once. The CDR3 sequence is CASSPDRGRAGELFF. CDR3 in DNA: TGCGCCAGCAGCCCGGACAGGGGGCGCGCCGGGGAGCTGTTTTTT. The chain joins TRBV5-1 to TRBJ2-2; 11 bases are a match to TRBD1. The CDR3 has 15 residues. Germline CDR1 SGHRS, CDR2 YFSETQ. V shed 4 bases, J shed 6 bases, and the junction held 5 bases outside the gene matches.

The chain links TRBV20-1 to TRBJ1-2; 7 positions agree with TRBD1. Trimming cost V 3 bases and J 3 bases; bases outside gene matches: 7. CDR1 and CDR2 (germline): DFQATT, SNEGSKA (reference sequence). The CDR3 extends over 14 amino acids. The CDR3 DNA reads TGCAGTGCTAGTCTCGGACAGGACGACTATGGCTACACCTTC. Protein: CSASLGQDDYGYTF.

This chain joins TRBV19 and TRBJ2-7; TRBD1 might be the D (5 bases). The germline V and J ends were trimmed by 1 base and 6 bases, with 10 bases remaining between them. The CDR3 has 13 amino acids. Germline lookup yields CDR1 LNHDA and CDR2 SQIVND (reference sequence). CDR3: CASSIGWGSEQYF. The DNA for the CDR3 is TGTGCCAGTAGTATAGGATGGGGCTCCGAGCAGTACTTC.

This chain links TRBV6-2 or TRBV6-3 with TRBJ2-3; the match to TRBD1 covers 10 bases. CDR1 and CDR2 (germline): MNHEY, SVGEGT. With 5 bases clipped from V and 1 base from J, the junction kept 6 bases outside the gene matches. The CDR3 runs 16 residues. In DNA form, the CDR3 reads TGTGCCAGCAGTGCGCACGGGACAGGGGGCACAGATACGCAGTATTTT. As protein: CASSAHGTGGTDTQYF.

The rearrangement links TRBV11-2 to TRBJ1-1, with D perhaps matching TRBD1 (5 bases). The V gene's germline CDR1 is SGHAT and CDR2 FQNNGV. V dropped 4 bases and J dropped 11 bases, with 11 bases sitting between them. This CDR3 comprises 11 residues. CDR3 loop: CASSSGLAAFF. The DNA for the CDR3 is TGTGCCAGCAGCTCGGGACTAGCGGCTTTCTTT.

The chain has TRBV5-4 and TRBJ2-3; 9 nucleotides agree with TRBD2. The CDR3 extends over 16 amino acids. CDR1 is SGHNT and CDR2 is YYREEE in the germline V gene (reference sequence). The junction had 8 bases not matched to a gene; V was cut back by 1 base and J by 5 bases. CDR3 in amino acids: CASSLKLAGAVDTQYF. In DNA, the CDR3 is TGTGCCAGCAGCTTGAAATTAGCGGGAGCGGTAGATACGCAGTATTTT.

This chain connects TRBV19 to TRBJ2-1, with 12 bases identical to TRBD2. CDR3 size: 17 residues. V lost 1 base and J lost 4; bases outside the gene matches: 5. Per the germline V gene, CDR1 is LNHDA and CDR2 is SQIVND (reference sequence). The CDR3 nucleotides read TGTGCCAGTAGTATAGCCAAACTAGCGGGAGGTTACAATGAGCAGTTCTTC. This gives the protein CASSIAKLAGGYNEQFF.

This chain joins TRBV19 and TRBJ1-5, with D hard to call. V lost 9 bases to trimming and J lost 3 bases, with 15 bases between them. CDR3 length: 14 amino acids. Germline values: CDR1 LNHDA, CDR2 SQIVND (reference sequence). CDR3 region: CASCSRVLNQPQHF. The CDR3 bases are TGTGCCAGCTGTTCACGGGTCCTCAATCAGCCCCAGCATTTT. The full variable domain, in which reference TRBV19 and TRBJ1-5 provide the parts outside the CDR3, is DGGITQSPKYLFRKEGQNVTLSCEQNLNHDAMYWYRQDPGQGLRLIYYSQIVNDFQKGDIAEGYSVSREKKESFPLTVTSAQKNPTAFYLCASCSRVLNQPQHFGDGTRLSIL.

The chain carries TRBV4-3 and TRBJ1-6, with D unclear. The V and J ends lost 4 bases and 4 bases respectively, with 11 bases between them. The CDR3 contains 15 residues. From germline, CDR1 is LGHNA and CDR2 YSLEER. The CDR3 region is CASSPALLYNSPLHF. CDR3 in DNA: TGCGCCAGCAGCCCCGCACTCCTTTATAATTCACCCCTCCACTTT.

V and J are TRBV13 and TRBJ2-3, with D tentatively TRBD2 (6 bases). This CDR3 is 16 amino acids long. Trimming removed 5 bases from V and 5 bases from J, with 20 bases in between. The germline V gene encodes CDR1 PRHDT and CDR2 FYEKMQ (reference sequence). CDR3 loop: CASSLHGGSVVDTQYF. CDR3 nucleotide sequence: TGTGCCAGCAGCCTCCACGGGGGTTCTGTGGTAGATACGCAGTATTTT.

CDR3 nucleotide sequence: TGTGCCAGCAGCCGTTATAGCGGGGGATACAATGAGCAGTTCTTC. Translation gives CASSRYSGGYNEQFF. The chain couples TRBV5-4 to TRBJ2-1, with 9 bases that match TRBD2. The CDR3 runs 15 residues. Germline V lookup: CDR1 SGHNT, CDR2 YYREEE (reference sequence). After removal of 4 bases from V and 4 bases from J, the junction contained 6 bases not matched to a gene. The full variable domain, its missing parts supplied by reference TRBV5-4 and TRBJ2-1, is ETGVTQSPTHLIKTRGQQVTLRCSSQSGHNTVSWYQQALGQGPQFIFQYYREEENGRGNFPPRFSGLQFPNYSSELNVNALELDDSALYLCASSRYSGGYNEQFFGPGTRLTVL.

This clone turned up a few times. Written as DNA, the CDR3 is TGTGCCAGCAGTCCACAGGGGGCTTGGTTGGCTTTCTTT. It encodes CASSPQGAWLAFF. V is TRBV6-6 and J is TRBJ1-1; 9 bases fit TRBD1. The CDR3 contains 13 residues. J gave up 11 bases and V 5 bases, and 9 bases lay outside the gene matches. Germline assignment: CDR1 MNHNY and CDR2 SVGAGI (reference sequence).